The T cell receptor beta chain described here comes from a study of beta chain features in type 1 diabetes. The V end was cut by 1 base, the J end by 9 bases, with 1 base between. The germline V gene encodes CDR1 SEHNR and CDR2 FQNEAQ (reference sequence). The CDR3 is 11 residues long. General observations from the study: Type 1 diabetes patients showed a moderate but significant shortening of TCRB CDR3s in all four CD4+ subsets. Sampled from patients, naive, central memory and Treg TCRB repertoires appeared more similar than those sampled from healthy donors.

Sequencing targeted expressed TCRB transcripts, as all isolated RNA had been reverse transcribed. TCRdb's table, derived via immunoSEQ multiplex PCR, lists solely in-frame clones and lacks some. The sample shows about 700,000 clones, about an eighth of them seen only once. This clone was counted only a few times. Antigen: not known. Other DNA sequences from this sample encode an identical CDR3 as well. This chain connects TRBV7-9 to TRBJ1-6, with no clear D. The receptor comes from a man aged 18 to 29 with type 1 diabetes. The specimen sequenced was naive CD4+ T cells from blood. The CDR3 loop reads CASSLGSPLHF. CDR3 nucleotides: TGTGCCAGCAGCTTAGGTTCACCCCTCCACTTT.